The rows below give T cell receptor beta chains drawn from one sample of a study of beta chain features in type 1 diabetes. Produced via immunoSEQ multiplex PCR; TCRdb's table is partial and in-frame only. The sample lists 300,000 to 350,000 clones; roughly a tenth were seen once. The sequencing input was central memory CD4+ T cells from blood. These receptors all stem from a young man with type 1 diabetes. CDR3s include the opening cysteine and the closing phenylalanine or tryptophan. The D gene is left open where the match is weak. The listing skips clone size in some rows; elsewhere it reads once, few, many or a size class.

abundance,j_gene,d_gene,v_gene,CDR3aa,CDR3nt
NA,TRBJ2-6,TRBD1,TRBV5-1,CASKDRVGANVLTF,TGCGCCAGCAAGGACAGGGTAGGGGCCAACGTCCTGACTTTC
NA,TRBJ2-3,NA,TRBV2,CASSEYLTDTQYF,TGTGCCAGCAGTGAATACCTCACAGATACGCAGTATTTT
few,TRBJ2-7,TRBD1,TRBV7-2,CASSLPRQGTLGYEQYF,TGTGCCAGCAGCTTACCACGACAGGGTACCCTCGGCTACGAGCAGTACTTC
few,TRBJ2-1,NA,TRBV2,CATGGELTYNEQFF,TGTGCCACCGGCGGAGAGTTAACTTACAATGAGCAGTTCTTC
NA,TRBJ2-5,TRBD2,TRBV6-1,CASSKAGVRETQYF,TGTGCCAGCAGTAAAGCGGGGGTAAGGGAGACCCAGTACTTC
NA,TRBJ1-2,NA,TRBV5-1,CASSPTVGYGYTF,TGCGCCAGCAGCCCGACTGTAGGCTATGGCTACACCTTC
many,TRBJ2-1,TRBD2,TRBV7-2,CASSPVVAGGHNEQFF,TGTGCCAGCAGCCCCGTAGTTGCGGGGGGGCACAATGAGCAGTTCTTC
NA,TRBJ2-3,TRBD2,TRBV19,CATTRTSGGASNTQYF,TGTGCCACCACCAGGACTAGCGGGGGGGCCTCTAATACGCAGTATTTT
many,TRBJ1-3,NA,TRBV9,CASSPSPGASGNTIYF,TGTGCCAGCAGCCCGTCCCCAGGGGCCTCTGGAAACACCATATATTTT
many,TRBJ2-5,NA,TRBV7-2,CASSFPPETQYF,TGTGCCAGCAGCTTCCCCCCCGAGACCCAGTACTTC
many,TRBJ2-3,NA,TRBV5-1,CASSRAATGNTDTQYF,TGCGCCAGCAGTAGGGCGGCGACAGGCAACACAGATACGCAGTATTTT
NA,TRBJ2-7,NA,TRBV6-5,CASSRQVGRAYEQYF,TGTGCCAGCAGTCGCCAGGTTGGCAGAGCTTACGAGCAGTACTTC
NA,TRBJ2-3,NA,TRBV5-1,CASSPGGVDTQYF,TGCGCCAGCAGCCCCGGTGGCGTAGATACGCAGTATTTT
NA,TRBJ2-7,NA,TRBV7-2,CASSLAQYEQYF,TGTGCCAGCAGCTTAGCTCAGTACGAGCAGTACTTC
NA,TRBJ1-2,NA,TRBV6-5,CASSSLGTGGRYTF,TGTGCCAGCAGTTCCCTCGGGACCGGGGGCCGCTACACCTTC
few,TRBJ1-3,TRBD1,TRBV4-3,CASSPDRAGNTIYF,TGCGCCAGCAGCCCGGACAGGGCTGGAAACACCATATATTTT
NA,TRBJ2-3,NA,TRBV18,CASSPPGTGTADTQYF,TGTGCCAGCTCACCACCGGGCACAGGGACCGCAGATACGCAGTATTTT
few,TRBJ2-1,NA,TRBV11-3,CASSLDSSSYNEQFF,TGTGCCAGCAGCTTAGACTCCAGCTCCTACAATGAGCAGTTCTTC
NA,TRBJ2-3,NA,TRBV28,CATSGGTDTQYF,TGTGCCACGAGTGGGGGCACAGATACGCAGTATTTT
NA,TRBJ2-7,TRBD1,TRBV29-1,CSVERDRVGEQYF,TGCAGCGTTGAAAGGGACAGGGTCGGCGAGCAGTACTTC
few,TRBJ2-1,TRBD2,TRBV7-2,CASSLSGTYNEQFF,TGTGCCAGCAGCTTAAGCGGGACCTACAATGAGCAGTTCTTC
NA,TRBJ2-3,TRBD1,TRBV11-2,CASSYDRGGISKDTQYF,TGTGCCAGCAGCTACGACAGGGGCGGGATTAGCAAGGATACGCAGTATTTT
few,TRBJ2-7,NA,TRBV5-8,CASSLGSGGGRYEQYF,TGTGCCAGCAGCTTGGGTAGTGGCGGGGGCAGATACGAGCAGTACTTC
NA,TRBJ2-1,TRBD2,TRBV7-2,CASSLAFPTSGGSKGYEQFF,TGTGCCAGCAGCTTAGCCTTCCCTACTAGCGGGGGTTCTAAGGGGTATGAGCAGTTCTTC
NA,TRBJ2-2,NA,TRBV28,CASSLSFPDTGELFF,TGTGCCAGCAGTTTAAGTTTCCCCGACACCGGGGAGCTGTTTTTT
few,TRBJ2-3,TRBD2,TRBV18,CASSPISLAGSTDTQYF,TGTGCCAGCTCACCAATCAGTCTAGCGGGGAGCACAGATACGCAGTATTTT
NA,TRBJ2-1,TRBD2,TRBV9,CASSVAPAGGQNEQFF,TGTGCCAGCAGCGTAGCCCCAGCGGGGGGGCAAAATGAGCAGTTCTTC
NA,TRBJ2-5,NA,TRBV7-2,CASNSNLDSQETQYF,TGTGCCAGCAACTCAAACCTCGACAGCCAAGAGACCCAGTACTTC
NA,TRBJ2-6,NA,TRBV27,CASSVTSSSGANVLTF,TGTGCCAGCAGTGTGACAAGTAGCTCTGGGGCCAACGTCCTGACTTTC
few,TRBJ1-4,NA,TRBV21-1,CASGVWVTNEKLFF,TGTGCCAGCGGTGTTTGGGTTACTAATGAAAAACTGTTTTTT
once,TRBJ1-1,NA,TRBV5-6,CASTWTRSFEAFF,TGTGCCAGCACCTGGACACGAAGTTTTGAAGCTTTCTTT
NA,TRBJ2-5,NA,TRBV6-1,CASSEVASQGETQYF,TGTGCCAGCAGTGAAGTGGCCTCCCAGGGGGAGACCCAGTACTTC
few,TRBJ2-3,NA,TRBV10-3,CAISESVGTDTQYF,TGTGCCATCAGTGAGTCGGTGGGCACAGATACGCAGTATTTT
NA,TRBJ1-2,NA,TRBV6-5,CASSSQAGSGYTF,TGTGCCAGCAGTTCACAGGCAGGTTCCGGCTACACCTTC
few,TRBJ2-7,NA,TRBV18,CASSPARSSYEQYF,TGTGCCAGCTCACCAGCGAGAAGCTCCTACGAGCAGTACTTC
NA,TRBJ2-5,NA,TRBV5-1,CASSLGPAQETQYF,TGCGCCAGCAGCTTGGGCCCCGCTCAAGAGACCCAGTACTTC
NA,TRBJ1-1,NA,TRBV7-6,CASSSRGGGYTEAFF,TGTGCCAGCAGCTCCCGGGGGGGCGGATACACTGAAGCTTTCTTT
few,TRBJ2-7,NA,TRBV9,CASSVVADGEQYF,TGTGCCAGCAGCGTAGTGGCTGATGGCGAGCAGTACTTC